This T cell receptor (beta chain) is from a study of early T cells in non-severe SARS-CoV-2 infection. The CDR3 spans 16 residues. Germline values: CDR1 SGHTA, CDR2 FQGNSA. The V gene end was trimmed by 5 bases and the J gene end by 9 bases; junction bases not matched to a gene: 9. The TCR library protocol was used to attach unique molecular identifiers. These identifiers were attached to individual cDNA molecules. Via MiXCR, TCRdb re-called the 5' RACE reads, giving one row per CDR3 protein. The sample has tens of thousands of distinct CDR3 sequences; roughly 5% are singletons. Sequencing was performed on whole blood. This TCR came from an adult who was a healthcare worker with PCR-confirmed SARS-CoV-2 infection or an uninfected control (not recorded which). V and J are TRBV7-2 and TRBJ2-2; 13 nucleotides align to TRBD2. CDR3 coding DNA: TGTGCCAGCAGCGCAGAACTAGCGGGAGGGCCTCGGGAGCTGTTTTTT. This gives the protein CASSAELAGGPRELFF.